These 2 T cell receptor beta chains originate from one sample sequenced in a study of T cells after yellow fever vaccination. One entry per CDR3 protein, called by TCRdb with MiXCR from the 5' RACE reads. The sample lists 75,000 to 100,000 distinct CDR3 sequences; about 8.2% were seen once. This sample comprised CD8+ T cells not binding an NS4B(214-222) dextramer, sorted from PBMCs, obtained roughly 15 days after the first yellow fever vaccination. These receptors came from a man between 18 and 29 years old who received the YFV17D yellow fever vaccine.

This sequence joins TRBV11-1 and TRBJ2-1, with D perhaps TRBD2 (5 bases). The CDR3 has 11 residues. V dropped 5 bases and J dropped 10 bases, with 9 bases sitting between them. CDR1 is SGHAT, CDR2 FQDESV, per germline (reference sequence). CDR3 bases: TGTGCCAGCAGCATAACTAGGGAGCAGTTCTTC. Protein sequence: CASSITREQFF.

This clonotype showed up many times. This chain links TRBV4-1 with TRBJ2-3; no clear D. Trimming took off 1 base at V and 1 base at J, with 9 bases between the two ends. The CDR3 length is 15 residues. Germline assignment: CDR1 MGHRA and CDR2 YSYEKL. The CDR3 DNA reads as TGCGCCAGCAGCCAAGGTCAAAGGGGCACAGATACGCAGTATTTT. This encodes CASSQGQRGTDTQYF.